Sequencing of this T cell receptor beta chain was carried out in a study of T cell responses to AZD1222 COVID-19 vaccine. Assay: immunoSEQ multiplex PCR; the TCRdb copy retains only in-frame clones and omits some. The table records 120,000 to 150,000 clones, roughly nine tenths of them present only once. To note about this clone: Its antigen is not known.

Study-wide findings and caveats: Along spike, vaccine-associated CD4 TCRs were found throughout, with dominance at 160-218 and 743-854. An increase in Spike-specific TCR breadth and depth was observed after two AZD1222 doses. Unmutated variant regions reportedly attract nearly half of all spike-specific TCRs.

This clonotype was sampled from an adult in good health. Sample: peripheral blood, taken on day 0 of AZD1222 vaccination.

The CDR3 coding sequence is TGTGCCAGCAGTTACGGGGAGACAAGCAATCAGCCCCAGCATTTT. The encoded protein is CASSYGETSNQPQHF. This chain connects TRBV6-2 or TRBV6-3 to TRBJ1-5, with D hard to call. The V and J ends lost 2 bases and 1 base respectively, with 9 bases between them. Per germline, CDR1 MNHEY and CDR2 SVGEGT. The CDR3 extends over 15 amino acids.